This is a list of T cell receptor beta chains from one sample in a study of neurological immune-mediated disorders. TCRdb passed the 5' RACE reads through MiXCR, listing each CDR3 protein once. The table includes approximately 31,000 distinct CDR3 sequences, about 4.8% detected once. The specimen sequenced was PBMCs. Receptor source: a man aged 18-30 years in good health. The conserved cysteine and the conserved F or W are not part of the CDR3 here. Fields, in order: V gene, CDR3 length, J gene, CDR3 protein.

V gene: TRBV5-1
CDR3 length: 11
J gene: TRBJ2-1
CDR3 protein: ASGQSSYNEQF

V gene: TRBV10-3
CDR3 length: 11
J gene: TRBJ2-7
CDR3 protein: AISRDASYEQY

V gene: TRBV5-1
CDR3 length: 12
J gene: TRBJ2-3
CDR3 protein: ASSGGTGANTQY

V gene: TRBV6-2/TRBV6-3
CDR3 length: 12
J gene: TRBJ2-1
CDR3 protein: ASSAGQAYNEQF

V gene: TRBV4-2
CDR3 length: 13
J gene: TRBJ1-1
CDR3 protein: ASSPGVGGNTEAF

V gene: TRBV13
CDR3 length: 13
J gene: TRBJ1-2
CDR3 protein: ASSEQTQGVYGYT

V gene: TRBV6-5
CDR3 length: 13
J gene: TRBJ1-1
CDR3 protein: ASSPPGIRNTEAF

V gene: TRBV7-9
CDR3 length: 12
J gene: TRBJ2-7
CDR3 protein: ASSSTGLSYEQY

V gene: TRBV6-5
CDR3 length: 11
J gene: TRBJ2-1
CDR3 protein: ASSYSMWNEQF

V gene: TRBV5-1
CDR3 length: 16
J gene: TRBJ1-1
CDR3 protein: ASSSRVEGVGSRTEAF

V gene: TRBV20-1
CDR3 length: 10
J gene: TRBJ2-5
CDR3 protein: SARGGEETQY

V gene: TRBV11-2
CDR3 length: 11
J gene: TRBJ2-1
CDR3 protein: ASSKIDVNEQF

V gene: TRBV20-1
CDR3 length: 15
J gene: TRBJ2-1
CDR3 protein: SAINLPSGGAHNEQF

V gene: TRBV7-2
CDR3 length: 13
J gene: TRBJ1-6
CDR3 protein: ASSLGQRTNSPLH

V gene: TRBV27
CDR3 length: 14
J gene: TRBJ2-7
CDR3 protein: ASSPSGLQSSYEQY

V gene: TRBV2
CDR3 length: 12
J gene: TRBJ1-5
CDR3 protein: ASSDSHSNQPQH

V gene: TRBV4-3
CDR3 length: 13
J gene: TRBJ1-2
CDR3 protein: ASRQGQGMDYGYT

V gene: TRBV7-2
CDR3 length: 11
J gene: TRBJ2-7
CDR3 protein: ASSLGGGYEQY

V gene: TRBV7-2
CDR3 length: 12
J gene: TRBJ2-2
CDR3 protein: ASSKGVRTGELF

V gene: TRBV6-5
CDR3 length: 14
J gene: TRBJ2-7
CDR3 protein: ASSYSISPSAYEQY

V gene: TRBV11-2
CDR3 length: 11
J gene: TRBJ2-7
CDR3 protein: ASQNQGAGEQY